This T cell receptor beta chain was sequenced during a study of CD8 T cells in Susac syndrome (dated by TCRdb to about 2019). With respect to the entire study: Whether CD8+ T cell activation and differentiation in Susac syndrome was antigen driven was tested using repertoire sequencing. The study compared CD8+ T cell repertoire clonality among over 9 healthy donors, around 14 Susac syndrome patients and approximately 16 multiple sclerosis patients.

What the authors observed across the whole study: The number of individuals in the TCR sequencing and HLA analysis was recognized as being relatively small.

Counted from cysteine to phenylalanine, this CDR3 has 15 amino acids. Of the read, only the CDR3 DNA is kept; its 45 bases are in frame from base 1. The CDR1 and CDR2 encoded by the germline V gene (reference sequence) are SGHNT and YYREEE. V is cut by 5 bases and J by 4 bases, and the space between the germline ends is 17 bases. Peripheral blood CD8+ and CD4+ T cells from healthy donors, Susac syndrome patients and multiple sclerosis patients were profiled by high-throughput TCR beta sequencing. The multiple sclerosis controls were treatment-naive patients who had stable or active relapsing-remitting disease and met the revised McDonald criteria. Bulk CD8+ and CD4+ T cells were purified by magnetic negative isolation, whereas CD8+ TEMRA cells were enriched by FACS. Blood was collected in EDTA tubes and processed within 24 hours, with PBMCs isolated through density gradient centrifugation. PBMCs intended for TCR sequencing were frozen in liquid nitrogen and were later thawed in a 37 degrees C water bath. A purity of at least 90% was achieved for sorted or isolated CD4+, CD8+ and CD8+ TEMRA cells.

This clonotype was seen just once. What antigen it recognizes has not been identified. The input lacks base qualities; no much larger clone sits a single base away. One read represents weak support. RNA was extracted using the RNeasy kit, and roughly 0.5 to 1 microgram was reverse transcribed with random hexamers. TCR beta CDR3 regions were amplified with the immunoSEQ multiplex PCR assay covering 54 Vbeta and 13 Jbeta segments. PCR amplification bias was corrected using a synthetic template baseline for primer optimization and computational correction. Per the source publication's procedure: Only productive sequences were kept, with reads annotated to V, D and J genes according to IMGT and analyzed in immunoSEQ Analyzer. To calculate clonality, Shannon entropy was normalized by log2 of the number of productive unique sequences and then subtracted from one. For each patient and control, public and private clones were evaluated among the 100 most prevalent clones. Clones were defined as Susac-specific when absent from the healthy and MS cohorts, from roughly 1,100 published viral clones and from other ImmuneACCESS disease sequences. The public reads were reanalyzed by TCRdb: fastp trimming at Q25, MiXCR alignment, in-frame beta chains only. A single entry per CDR3 protein holds the most common genes and DNA from its merged rows. TCRdb's processing, not the authors' own work, is the source of the V and J calls. The sample yields 100,000 to 150,000 distinct CDR3 sequences; over 75% were counted once. The ten largest clonotypes hold 0.45% to 0.6% of the sample.

Material for sequencing was CD8+ T cells from PBMCs. The chain is made from TRBV5-4 and TRBJ2-3; matching of 5 bases hints at TRBD2 as the D gene. The source of this sequence is a human donor with multiple sclerosis. The CDR3 amino acid sequence is: CASREGIAIPDTQYF. The DNA sequence is as follows: TGTGCCAGCAGAGAGGGAATCGCCATCCCAGATACGCAGTATTTT.